This TCR beta chain appears in the sequencing data of a study of control samples from healthy donors and cancer patients. Method: immunoSEQ multiplex PCR; TCRdb's copy keeps in-frame clones and lacks some. The table lists around 140,000 clones, roughly 89% of them singletons. This clone was seen only once. CDR3 size: 19 residues. V lost 0 bases, J lost 4 bases, and 18 bases stayed unmatched. Germline V CDR1 and CDR2: SGHRS, YFSETQ. This rearrangement joins TRBV5-1 to TRBJ2-7, with 8 bases matching TRBD1. The sequence derives from a man in his forties or fifties with head and neck cancer. What was sequenced was PBMCs. This CDR3 reads CASSLDPGTGLLGGYEQYF. For the CDR3, the DNA is TGCGCCAGCAGCTTGGATCCCGGGACAGGCCTATTAGGGGGTTACGAGCAGTACTTC. The entire variable domain, with the rest obtained from reference TRBV5-1 and TRBJ2-7, is as follows: KAGVTQTPRYLIKTRGQQVTLSCSPISGHRSVSWYQQTPGQGLQFLFEYFSETQRNKGNFPGRFSGRQFSNSRSEMNVSTLELGDSALYLCASSLDPGTGLLGGYEQYFGPGTRLTVT.